The clone carrying this TCR beta chain was seen a single time. Its matching antigen is unknown. The junction does not match germline at one end; this may be a read error. The CDR3 has 16 residues. The V gene's germline CDR1 is MNHEY and CDR2 SVGAGI. Alongside blood RNA obtained from unsorted whole blood, germline DNA was also extracted. The data belong to a study of tumor-infiltrating lymphocytes in primary liver carcinoma. Study-wide background: Staging of the tumors gave T1-T3 N0M0, with widths of roughly 4 to 10 cm.

Starting from roughly 540 ng of total RNA, TCR beta cDNA was produced with a primer in the constant region. Amplification in three nested multiplex PCR rounds with slightly modified ARM-PCR gave rise to TCR beta libraries. Each of the first two PCR rounds ran nine to ten cycles with TRBV1-TRBV30 forward and C-beta reverse primers. From the multiplex PCR reads, TCRdb called clonotypes with MiXCR, one entry per CDR3 protein. The sample includes 300,000 to 350,000 distinct CDR3 sequences, approximately 64% of them seen just once. Findings and caveats of the study: Tumors significantly exceeded blood in top-250-clone fraction (p = 0.039). Being bulk and unsorted, samples allowed no CD4+ and CD8+ repertoire comparison.

This sequence was found in a man aged 35-49 years with primary liver carcinoma and hepatitis B virus infection. Sequencing used peripheral blood. The V gene is TRBV6-5, the J gene TRBJ2-7; D uncertain. The CDR3 DNA sequence: TGTGCCAGCAGTTACTCGAGCGTTCGGTTTCCCTACGAGCAGTGCTTC. Its protein is CASSYSSVRFPYEQCF.